This T cell receptor beta chain was identified in a study of blood T cell repertoires in COVID-19 (dated by TCRdb to the early 2020s). As for the study more broadly: Collaborator samples came from the United States, Italy and Spain and covered acute and convalescent phases of COVID-19. The prospective study material was composed of cDNA or gDNA derived from T cells, B-cell-depleted T cells, or PBMCs. The dataset comprised deeply sampled blood TCRbeta repertoires from subjects exposed to, actively infected with, or recovered from COVID-19. The repertoires were released in a freely available public database intended as a resource for research on the immune response to SARS-CoV-2. Samples were obtained from the ongoing ImmuneRACE study (first 160 participants) and from over 1,000 subjects provided by 6 global collaborators. Nearly every sample came with metadata listing a de-identified subject ID, COVID-19 status, age in years and sex. Where available, HLA class I and class II types were taken from metadata supplied by the sample provider and were not determined by assay-based typing.

The immunoSEQ Assay, a bias-controlled multiplex PCR, was used to amplify TCRbeta CDR3 regions from genomic DNA. Under the source paper's analysis protocol: The number of nucleated cells in each sample was estimated by amplification of reference gene primers within the assay. To quantify the absolute abundance of each unique TCRbeta CDR3 rearrangement, sequence reads were collapsed and filtered. For each sample, productive Simpson clonality was calculated as the square root of Simpson's diversity index over productive rearrangements. As stored in TCRdb, this immuneACCESS dataset retains in-frame rearrangements with V and J assigned. A fraction of the clones does not appear; measured against another copy, unresolved V genes explain less than half of the discrepancy, and the remainder lacks a known reason. Clonal size and the V and J genes are those of that table, whereas D and trimming came from the DNA. The sample table shows more than 110,000 clones, and over 65% are seen once. The ten largest clones capture approximately 4.5% of the sample.

General findings and caveats noted by the study authors: Clinical and demographic metadata were provided uncurated, with the amount varying by source and participant.

As concerns this clone: Its antigen is not yet known. Base qualities are not at hand, and no much larger clone is one base apart.

The cysteine opens and the phenylalanine closes a CDR3 of 14 amino acids. The entry retains the CDR3 DNA only, 42 bases that are in frame from base 1. As encoded in the germline V gene (reference sequence), CDR1 is LNHNV while CDR2 is YYDKDF. Trimming removed 5 bases from V and 5 bases from J, leaving 15 bases between the germline ends. Each collaborating institution followed its own protocols to collect whole blood in K2EDTA tubes. For TCRbeta analysis, collaborator samples were shipped as frozen whole blood, as isolated PBMCs, or as DNA extracted from either sample type. Sequenced input: peripheral blood. Recombination joined TRBV15 with TRBJ1-2; perhaps TRBD1 is the D gene, with 5 bases matching. This receptor was obtained from a woman of 80 years or more with active or convalescent COVID-19. Read as DNA, the sequence is TGTGCCACCAGCCCTCCCGGCGGACAATATGGCTACACCTTC. The translation is CATSPPGGQYGYTF.